Following are 22 T cell receptor beta chains from one sample sequenced in a study of response to subunit inactivated influenza vaccine listed by TCRdb under 2018. The time point label here, explained by the study, means: around 47 days after influenza vaccine administration. Receptor libraries were prepared by RT-PCR. For sequencing, an Illumina HiSeq 2500 was employed. In TCRdb, the public reads were trimmed at Q25 with fastp and aligned with MiXCR, with productive beta chains retained. When rows share a CDR3 protein, they turn into one entry using the most common DNA and genes. This sample has 500,000 to 600,000 distinct CDR3 sequences in its table, and 10% to 15% of those were observed once. Together, the top ten hold around 13% of the sample. The material was PBMCs from blood, obtained about 40 days after vaccination. The receptors were sampled from a man aged 45 to 65 who received an inactivated influenza vaccine. Donor details come from another sample of the same person, matched by shared clones.

J is TRBJ1-5 and V is TRBV12-3 or TRBV12-4; maybe TRBD1 (5 bases). The V end lost 8 bases, the J end lost 3 bases, and 14 bases lay between the germline ends. The CDR3 is 14 amino acids. CDR3 DNA sequence: TGTGCCAGCCGTTCATGGGGGACCAATCAGCCCCAGCATTTT. It encodes CASRSWGTNQPQHF.

This clonotype was seen more than once but under ten times. V and J are TRBV20-1 and TRBJ2-2; tentative D call: TRBD1 (5 bases). Germline V CDR1 and CDR2: DFQATT, SNEGSKA (reference sequence). The CDR3 length is 15 residues. V lost 3 bases, J lost 3 bases, and 14 bases lay in between. The CDR3 DNA sequence: TGCAGTGCTAGGGCCATAGGGGCGTACACCGGGGAGCTGTTTTTT. This translates into CSARAIGAYTGELFF.

This chain joins TRBV5-4 and TRBJ2-7, with D perhaps assigned TRBD1 or TRBD2 (5 bases each). The germline V gene has CDR1 SGHNT and CDR2 YYREEE (reference sequence). CDR3 length: 15 residues. With 4 bases removed from V and 2 bases from J, the gap between germline ends came to 16 bases. The CDR3 spells CASSTRDVGPYEQYF. The CDR3, as DNA: TGTGCCAGCAGCACCCGGGACGTCGGTCCCTACGAGCAGTACTTC.

This chain links TRBV20-1 with TRBJ2-6, with 12 bases identical to TRBD1. After removal of 3 bases from V and 6 bases from J, the junction contained 12 bases not matched to a gene. Germline-derived CDR1 and CDR2 are DFQATT and SNEGSKA (reference sequence). There are 18 residues in the CDR3. The CDR3: CSASGTGGGISSANVLTF. CDR3 nucleotides: TGCAGTGCTAGTGGGACAGGGGGCGGAATTTCGTCGGCCAACGTCCTGACTTTC.

A few counts support this clonotype. The rearrangement links TRBV20-1 to TRBJ1-3; D call uncertain. This CDR3 is built from 14 residues. Germline-derived CDR1 and CDR2 are DFQATT and SNEGSKA (reference sequence). The germline V and J ends were trimmed by 6 bases and 5 bases, with 17 bases remaining between them. DNA of the CDR3: TGCAGTGCGGAAGGTCCTCCGCGGCGAAACACCATATATTTT. Residues: CSAEGPPRRNTIYF.

This clonotype was counted between two and nine times. V usage is TRBV5-1 and J usage is TRBJ2-2; D unclear. Per the germline V gene, CDR1 is SGHRS and CDR2 is YFSETQ. The CDR3 extends over 16 amino acids. Trimming removed 0 bases at V and 0 bases at J, with 9 bases between. In DNA, the CDR3 is TGCGCCAGCAGCTTGGGACGTACCGCGAACACCGGGGAGCTGTTTTTT. Protein sequence: CASSLGRTANTGELFF.

In its sample, this clonotype was seen a few times. The chain employs TRBV4-3 and TRBJ2-3, with a tentative D call TRBD1 (5 bases). Trimming took off 1 base at V and 4 bases at J, with 12 bases between the two ends. CDR1 and CDR2 (germline): LGHNA, YSLEER. The CDR3 contains 15 residues. CDR3 residues: CASSQVQGIPDTQYF. The DNA for the CDR3 is TGCGCCAGCAGCCAAGTGCAGGGAATACCAGATACGCAGTATTTT.

The table lists this clonotype with many counts. The gene calls are TRBV7-2 and TRBJ2-2; no firm D call. CDR1 and CDR2 (germline): SGHTA, FQGNSA. V shed 2 bases and J shed 3 bases, with 10 bases lying between them. The length of the CDR3 is 15 residues. The CDR3 reads CASSLRSDHTGELFF. Written as DNA, the CDR3 is TGTGCCAGCAGCTTAAGGAGCGACCACACCGGGGAGCTGTTTTTT. The full variable domain, with the rest looked up from reference TRBV7-2 and TRBJ2-2, is GAGVSQSPSNKVTEKGKDVELRCDPISGHTALYWYRQSLGQGLEFLIYFQGNSAPDKSGLPSDRFSAERTGGSVSTLTIQRTQQEDSAVYLCASSLRSDHTGELFFGEGSRLTVL.

This clonotype was counted only a few times. V gene TRBV7-9 combines with J gene TRBJ2-5, with 8 bases lining up with TRBD1. Looked up from germline, CDR1 is SEHNR and CDR2 is FQNEAQ (reference sequence). This CDR3 contains 15 residues. V trimming: 1 base; J trimming: 5 bases; junction bases outside the gene matches: 6. The CDR3 sequence: CASSLDQGAWETQYF. The CDR3 bases are TGTGCCAGCAGCTTAGACCAGGGGGCTTGGGAGACCCAGTACTTC.

This clonotype has a count of ten or more. The rearrangement joins TRBV12-3 or TRBV12-4 to TRBJ2-5; the D call may be TRBD1 or TRBD2 (5 bases each). The CDR3 is made up of 13 amino acids. Trimming removed 6 bases at V and 2 bases at J, with 10 bases between. This CDR3 reads CASRTGRQETQYF. The CDR3 DNA follows: TGTGCCAGCAGGACGGGACGGCAAGAGACCCAGTACTTC.

The chain links TRBV28 to TRBJ2-4, with no clear D. This CDR3 spans 18 amino acids. V was shortened by 3 bases and J by 0 bases, with 18 bases between the two germline ends. Germline CDR1 reads MDHEN; CDR2 reads SYDVKM. The CDR3 sequence is CASSFQKRDLLAKNIQYF. CDR3 bases: TGTGCCAGCAGTTTTCAAAAAAGGGATCTCCTAGCCAAAAACATTCAGTACTTC.

This chain connects TRBV2 to TRBJ1-4; 12 nucleotides match TRBD1. The CDR3 has 19 amino acids. V lost 6 bases, J lost 3 bases, and 14 bases stayed unmatched. CDR1 and CDR2 from the germline V gene are SNHLY and FYNNEI. CDR3 residues: CASSLRGGQGAGANEKLFF. The CDR3 DNA is TGTGCCAGCAGCCTAAGAGGGGGACAGGGGGCCGGAGCTAATGAAAAACTGTTTTTT.

V is TRBV10-3 and J is TRBJ2-3; D is possibly TRBD1 (5 bases). The germline V gene encodes CDR1 ENHRY and CDR2 SYGVKD. The CDR3 totals 16 residues. Trimming cost V 9 bases and J 4 bases, with 23 bases left between them. This chain's CDR3 is CAIEAGFATLPDTQYF. The CDR3 DNA follows: TGTGCCATTGAGGCAGGGTTCGCGACGCTCCCAGATACGCAGTATTTT.

The V and J genes are TRBV20-1 and TRBJ2-2, with a weak D call TRBD2 (6 bases). This CDR3 spans 13 amino acids. Germline values: CDR1 DFQATT, CDR2 SNEGSKA (reference sequence). V dropped 3 bases and J dropped 7 bases, with 12 bases sitting between them. DNA for the CDR3: TGCAGTGCTAGCTTAGCGGCGAACGGGGAGCTGTTTTTT. Translation: CSASLAANGELFF.

This clonotype was found a few times. This CDR3 reads CASSLEASGGRYEQYF. In DNA form, the CDR3 reads TGTGCCAGCAGCTTAGAGGCTAGCGGGGGGCGATACGAGCAGTACTTC. The V call is TRBV7-9, the J call TRBJ2-7; 11 nucleotides align to TRBD2. Germline loops: CDR1 SEHNR, CDR2 FQNEAQ (reference sequence). The CDR3 consists of 16 residues. After removal of 1 base from V and 4 bases from J, the junction contained 6 bases not matched to a gene.

Only a few counts were recorded for this clonotype. The rearrangement uses TRBV25-1 and TRBJ2-3; TRBD1 matches at 8 bases. The J segment lost 4 bases and the V segment lost 3 bases, leaving 3 bases of the junction unmatched. CDR1 is MGHDK, CDR2 SYGVNS, per germline. This CDR3 is built from 14 residues. CDR3 sequence (DNA): TGTGCCAGCAGTGATAGGACAGGGCCAGATACGCAGTATTTT. It specifies CASSDRTGPDTQYF.

The V call is TRBV10-3, the J call TRBJ2-1; 11 nucleotides line up with TRBD2. This CDR3 spans 15 amino acids. Trimming cost V 5 bases and J 6 bases; bases outside gene matches: 6. Germline V gene lookup returns CDR1 ENHRY and CDR2 SYGVKD. The CDR3 nucleotides read TGTGCCATCAGTCAACCGGGACTAGCGGTCAATGAGCAGTTCTTC. Its protein product is CAISQPGLAVNEQFF.

This clonotype was observed a single time. Mismatch with germline at one junction end may stem from a read error. V gene TRBV20-1 combines with J gene TRBJ2-5, with TRBD2 identical over 9 bases. The CDR3 is 15 residues long. CDR1 is DFQATT, CDR2 SNEGSKA, per germline (reference sequence). CDR3 in amino acids: CGARVIAGVSETQYF. Here the CDR3 DNA reads TGCGGTGCTAGAGTTATAGCGGGAGTCTCAGAGACCCAGTACTTC.

This chain connects TRBV20-1 to TRBJ2-6; D gene ambiguous. CDR3 length: 15 residues. Trimming removed 0 bases at V and 2 bases at J, with 8 bases between. Germline CDR1 is DFQATT and CDR2 is SNEGSKA (reference sequence). CDR3 amino acids: CSARDYRAGANVLTF. DNA of the CDR3: TGCAGTGCTAGAGATTACCGGGCTGGGGCCAACGTCCTGACTTTC.

The V call is TRBV7-9, the J call TRBJ1-6; a possible D gene is TRBD1 (5 bases). Germline-derived CDR1 and CDR2 are SEHNR and FQNEAQ (reference sequence). V was trimmed by 6 bases and J by 8 bases, leaving 14 bases between them. CDR3 size: 14 residues. The CDR3 DNA reads as TGTGCCAGCAGATTCGGGACGGCTGATTCACCCCTCCACTTT. It is translated as CASRFGTADSPLHF.

The chain carries TRBV28 and TRBJ1-1, with a possible D match to TRBD1 (6 bases). Trimming stripped 6 bases from V and 3 bases from J, with 17 bases between. The germline V gene encodes CDR1 MDHEN and CDR2 SYDVKM. The CDR3 consists of 15 residues. CDR3 region: CASRDPTGTYTEAFF. The CDR3 DNA is TGTGCCAGCAGAGACCCTACCGGGACATACACTGAAGCTTTCTTT.

CDR3 DNA: TGTGCCAGCGGGCAGCGGGAGGCGGCACTCAATGAGCAGTTCTTC. This codes for CASGQREAALNEQFF. This sequence joins TRBV2 and TRBJ2-1; 9 nucleotides match TRBD2. The CDR3 length is 15 residues. Per the germline V gene, CDR1 is SNHLY and CDR2 is FYNNEI. The V gene end was trimmed by 8 bases and the J gene end by 6 bases; junction bases not matched to a gene: 11. Variable domain in full (rest from reference TRBV2 and TRBJ2-1): EPEVTQTPSHQVTQMGQEVILRCVPISNHLYFYWYRQILGQKVEFLVSFYNNEISEKSEIFDDQFSVERPDGSNFTLKIRSTKLEDSAMYFCASGQREAALNEQFFGPGTRLTVL.